A selection of T cell receptor beta chains follows, all from one sample in a study of cytomegalovirus exposure and HLA in healthy donors. Assay used: immunoSEQ multiplex PCR; TCRdb lists only in-frame clones, some missing. Of 95,000 to 100,000 clones listed, approximately 71% are singletons. The sample comprised PBMCs. The origin of the receptors is a female donor in good health and CMV-seronegative. Each CDR3 is given with its conserved first and last residue.

V gene	J gene	CDR3 protein
TRBV18	TRBJ1-2	CASSPQETGVQNGYGYTF
TRBV7-3	TRBJ2-7	CASSLEGTSGGYEQYF
TRBV6-5	TRBJ2-2	CASIGGSNTGELFF
TRBV30	TRBJ1-1	CAWSHEVNTEAFF
TRBV29-1	TRBJ2-5	CSVEGVETQYF
TRBV5-1	TRBJ2-5	CASSLGGSSQETQYF
TRBV7-3	TRBJ2-3	CASSSSAASTDTQYF
TRBV6-6	TRBJ1-6	CAESEGSSYNSPLHF
TRBV6-1	TRBJ1-3	CASQVSTGNTIYF
TRBV15	TRBJ2-5	CATSRDLPSGSGGSRETQYF
TRBV29-1	TRBJ1-6	CSVEDRGGLHF
TRBV7-7	TRBJ1-1	CASSPPPGGLTEAFF
TRBV6-5	TRBJ2-7	CASSDLSHEQYF
TRBV7-9	TRBJ2-2	CASSFGLAGTGGELFF
TRBV6-1	TRBJ1-1	CASNWGLVTEAFF
TRBV9	TRBJ2-7	CASSVEGASYYEQYF
TRBV30	TRBJ1-3	CAWMQSNTIYF
TRBV19	TRBJ2-7	CASSIPGGPGAKDEQYF
TRBV10-1	TRBJ2-1	CATSQGSSYNEQFF
TRBV30	TRBJ2-3	CAWSYGTSGRFMDTQYF
TRBV5-4	TRBJ2-3	CASSLIERIVTDTQYF
TRBV7-2	TRBJ2-1	CASDLPRGGQPYNEQFF
TRBV2	TRBJ2-2	CASRGQGVSGELFF
TRBV11-2	TRBJ2-3	CASSSTPLAGSDTQYF
TRBV5-1	TRBJ1-2	CASSLDSLNYGYTF
TRBV19	TRBJ1-1	CASSIISAGVNTEAFF
TRBV20-1	TRBJ2-7	CSAALADEQYF
TRBV2	TRBJ2-2	CASRVGVGQRTGELFF
TRBV19	TRBJ1-6	CASTIRQGANSPLHF
TRBV27	TRBJ2-1	CASSGQGAYNEQFF
TRBV7-2	TRBJ1-5	CASSPGGRVGNQPQHF
TRBV7-8	TRBJ1-6	CASSEGQLFNSPLHF
TRBV30	TRBJ1-2	CAWSGGQGNYGYTF
TRBV5-1	TRBJ2-5	CASSLGQYQETQYF
TRBV29-1	TRBJ2-7	CSVSGLAREQYF
TRBV5-6	TRBJ1-6	CASSSYNSPLHF
TRBV21-1	TRBJ2-7	CASSRNTPKDRAYEQYF
TRBV7-2	TRBJ1-1	CASSLGDRRAFF
TRBV5-1	TRBJ1-2	CASSLDFRGNYGYTF
TRBV25-1	TRBJ2-7	CASSRDIAYEQYF
TRBV2	TRBJ2-2	CASSVTGMGGTGELFF
TRBV6-5	TRBJ1-2	CASSYNRKGGYGYTF